The 16 T cell receptor beta chains listed next were all sequenced from one sample in a study of OX40 agonist ivuxolimab in advanced cancers. Method: immunoSEQ multiplex PCR; TCRdb's copy keeps in-frame clones and lacks some. The table lists 70,000 to 80,000 clones, around 94% of them singletons, with approximately 15% in the top ten. The source was CD4+ or CD8+ T cells sorted from blood, collected in a trial of the OX40 agonist ivuxolimab. These receptors all stem from an adult with an advanced solid tumor such as melanoma, head and neck, liver or kidney cancer.

The rearrangement uses TRBV12-2 and TRBJ2-6. TRBV12-2 is annotated as a pseudogene. This CDR3 region has 20 residues. CDR3 DNA sequence: TGTGCAAGTCGCTTAGCTGCAGGCAGGGACCCTTGCTCTGGGGCCAACGTCCTGACTTTC. As protein: CASRLAAGRDPCSGANVLTF.

Note on this clone: One end of the junction varies from germline; a read error may be responsible. The chain uses TRBV7-3 and TRBJ2-3; weak D call: TRBD1 (6 bases). The V gene's germline CDR1 is SGHTA and CDR2 FQGTGA. The CDR3 is 17 residues long. The CDR3 DNA reads TGTGCCAGCAGCCTAACCCCTATCCGGGACATCACAGATACGCAGTATTTT. This sequence encodes CASSLTPIRDITDTQYF. Using reference TRBV7-3 and TRBJ2-3 for the parts outside the CDR3, the full variable domain is GAGVSQTPSNKVTEKGKYVELRCDPISGHTALYWYRQSLGQGPEFLIYFQGTGAADDSGLPNDRFFAVRPEGSVSTLKIQRTERGDSAVYLCASSLTPIRDITDTQYFGPGTRLTVL.

V usage is TRBV6-4 and J usage is TRBJ2-2; no reliable D call. Between the trimmed V and J ends, which lost 0 bases and 3 bases, there was a span of 11 bases. The CDR3 totals 16 residues. The V gene's germline CDR1 is MRHNA and CDR2 SNTAGT. The chain's CDR3 is CASSDSVGYDTGELFF. CDR3 sequence (DNA): TGTGCCAGCAGTGACTCAGTAGGTTACGACACCGGGGAGCTGTTTTTT.

The gene calls are TRBV29-1 and TRBJ2-7, with 7 bases that match TRBD1. Germline V gene lookup returns CDR1 SQVTM and CDR2 ANQGSEA. V lost 7 bases and J lost 0; bases outside the gene matches: 6. CDR3 length: 13 residues. The CDR3 DNA sequence: TGCAGCGCTGGGGGACAGAACTCCTACGAGCAGTACTTC. It is translated as CSAGGQNSYEQYF.

The chain links TRBV23-1 to TRBJ1-1; 8 bases agree with TRBD1. TRBV23-1 is designated an ORF whose function remains uncertain. V was pared by 1 base and J by 1 base, with 20 bases of the junction left unmatched. CDR3 length equals 21 residues. For the CDR3, the DNA is TGCGCCAGCAGTCAATACACCAGGGGGCCCTCACCGGGGGCTAGGAACACTGAAGCTTTCTTT. Protein: CASSQYTRGPSPGARNTEAFF.

The genes are TRBV27 and TRBJ1-2; D unresolved. The CDR3 length is 14 residues. The V gene's germline CDR1 is MNHEY and CDR2 SMNVEV (reference sequence). V was pared by 3 bases and J by 5 bases, with 13 bases between. In nucleotides, the CDR3 is TGTGCCAGCAGTTTTCGCCGGGAATCATATGGCTACACCTTC. It is translated as CASSFRRESYGYTF.

V usage is TRBV4-1 and J usage is TRBJ2-7; TRBD2 matches 8 bases. The CDR3 runs to 17 residues. CDR1 and CDR2 from the germline V gene are MGHRA and YSYEKL. With 4 bases clipped from V and 3 bases from J, the junction kept 14 bases outside the gene matches. The CDR3 DNA follows: TGCGCCAGCAGCCCCCGGGGGGGGGACTTGGGCCTCTACGAGCAGTACTTC. It encodes CASSPRGGDLGLYEQYF.

The chain recombines TRBV5-1 with TRBJ2-7; no clear D. CDR3 length: 15 amino acids. V lost 0 bases, J lost 0 bases, and 10 bases lay in between. The V gene's germline CDR1 is SGHRS and CDR2 YFSETQ. The CDR3 sequence is CASSLGRSSSYEQYF. The CDR3 DNA follows: TGCGCCAGCAGCTTGGGACGGAGTAGCTCCTACGAGCAGTACTTC.

This sequence joins TRBV7-6 and TRBJ2-7; 9 nucleotides line up with TRBD1. The trim removed 6 bases at V and 7 bases at J, leaving 10 bases unmatched. The length of the CDR3 is 14 residues. From germline, CDR1 is SGHVS and CDR2 FNYEAQ. The CDR3 loop reads CASSPTGGLGEQYF. The DNA of the CDR3 is TGTGCCAGCAGTCCAACAGGGGGCTTGGGGGAGCAGTACTTC.

The V gene is TRBV27, the J gene TRBJ1-2; D is unclear. CDR3 length: 15 amino acids. V was clipped by 4 bases and J by 2 bases, with 14 bases between them. Germline V gene data show CDR1 as MNHEY and CDR2 as SMNVEV (reference sequence). The CDR3 loop reads CASSSWAPGNYGYTF. The CDR3 DNA sequence: TGTGCCAGCAGTTCTTGGGCCCCGGGGAACTATGGCTACACCTTC.

The gene calls are TRBV5-4 and TRBJ2-7, with D unresolved. Trimming took 1 base from V and 2 from J, leaving 7 bases between them. The CDR3 totals 13 residues. CDR1 and CDR2 (germline): SGHNT, YYREEE (reference sequence). The CDR3 DNA sequence: TGTGCCAGCAGCTTGTTAAATACCTACGAGCAGTACTTC. Its protein product is CASSLLNTYEQYF.

This chain connects TRBV2 to TRBJ1-4; no reliable D call. This CDR3 has 16 residues. CDR1 is SNHLY, CDR2 FYNNEI, per germline. Trimming took 7 bases from V and 4 from J, leaving 19 bases between them. CDR3 nucleotide sequence: TGTGCCAGCACCGCGGACCGACCAGGACTTAATGAAAAACTGTTTTTT. Its protein product is CASTADRPGLNEKLFF.

This chain links TRBV9 with TRBJ2-7; D is possibly TRBD1 (6 bases). Between the trimmed V and J ends, which lost 0 bases and 2 bases, there was a span of 9 bases. Germline lookup yields CDR1 SGDLS and CDR2 YYNGEE. The CDR3 contains 14 residues. This chain's CDR3 is CASSVEGVTYEQYF. The DNA of the CDR3 is TGTGCCAGCAGCGTAGAGGGGGTCACCTACGAGCAGTACTTC.

The rearrangement uses TRBV28 and TRBJ2-1; 8 nucleotides agree with TRBD2. The germline V gene encodes CDR1 MDHEN and CDR2 SYDVKM. The CDR3 contains 18 residues. The junction had 12 bases not matched to a gene; V was cut back by 1 base and J by 4 bases. DNA for the CDR3: TGTGCCAGCAGTTTATTGGACTCGGGGGGGCTCTTTTACAATGAGCAGTTCTTC. Translation: CASSLLDSGGLFYNEQFF.

The chain employs TRBV13 and TRBJ2-5, with TRBD2 as a possible D gene (5 bases). In germline, CDR1 is PRHDT, CDR2 FYEKMQ (reference sequence). This CDR3 region has 13 residues. The V end lost 5 bases, the J end lost 1 base, and 8 bases lay between the germline ends. The CDR3 DNA reads TGTGCCAGCAGCGCGGGCCTCCAAGAGACCCAGTACTTC. It is translated as CASSAGLQETQYF.

The gene calls are TRBV6-6 and TRBJ2-1; D unresolved. The germline V gene encodes CDR1 MNHNY and CDR2 SVGAGI (reference sequence). Deletions cut 2 bases from V and 7 bases from J, with 6 bases between. The CDR3 length is 12 residues. The CDR3 bases are TGTGCCAGCAGTTACGGACGGAATGAGCAGTTCTTC. This sequence encodes CASSYGRNEQFF.